Described below is a single TCR beta chain sequence and its context. Its antigen is currently unknown. The data are from a study of memory CD4+ T cells and cytomegalovirus serostatus. As for the study in general: This sample comes from healthy Belgian adults, fewer than 10 CMV seropositive, about 23 seronegative.

The sort gate was single viable CD3+CD4+CD8-CD45RO+ cells for memory CD4+ T cells. Study results and caveats: The CMV-associated TCR signature appears largely within the CD4+ memory repertoire. Of 150 to 200 reported CMV TCRbeta sequences, some 70 were found in memory CD4+ repertoires.

This table comes from immunoSEQ multiplex PCR, and its TCRdb copy is limited to in-frame clones, with some not included. The table includes under 45,000 clones, around 72% detected once. The receptor was derived from an adult in good health and CMV-seronegative. The sequencing input was memory CD4+ T cells from blood.

The chain's CDR3 is CASSETGRPEAFF. In DNA, the CDR3 is TGTGCCAGCAGTGAGACAGGGCGGCCTGAAGCTTTCTTT. The chain employs TRBV6-1 and TRBJ1-1, with 7 nucleotides matching TRBD1. With V trimmed by 3 bases and J by 6 bases, 4 bases remained unmatched. The CDR3 is 13 amino acids. Looked up from germline, CDR1 is MNHNS and CDR2 is SASEGT.